These T cell receptor beta chains were read from a single sample in a study of regulatory T cells in long-lasting Graves disease. TCRdb passed the multiplex PCR reads through MiXCR, listing each CDR3 protein once. In the table there are 300,000 to 350,000 distinct CDR3 sequences, around 20% of which are singletons. This sample comprised peripheral blood mononuclear cells (PBMCs), obtained when the disease was refractory, from a patient treated with antithyroid drugs. These TCRs come from a female donor with Graves disease. Each CDR3 is given with its conserved first and last residue. The D gene is left open where the match is weak. Clone size is given for some rows only: seen once, a few or many times, or a class if the clone is expanded.

>TRBV30|many|-|TRBJ1-1
CAGGGWNTEAFF
TGTGCCGGGGGGGGGTGGAACACTGAAGCTTTCTTT
>TRBV20-1|-|-|TRBJ2-1
CSARISWGPKEEQFF
TGCAGTGCTAGAATATCGTGGGGCCCTAAGGAAGAGCAGTTCTTC
>TRBV16|-|TRBD1|TRBJ2-7
CASSPPVGTGLSYEQYF
TGTGCCAGCAGCCCGCCTGTTGGGACAGGTTTATCCTACGAGCAGTACTTC
>TRBV19|-|-|TRBJ1-2
CASSLSTSNYGYTF
TGTGCCAGTAGTCTCTCGACATCCAACTATGGCTACACCTTC
>TRBV28|-|TRBD1|TRBJ1-5
CASSATGAFNQPQHF
TGTGCCAGCAGCGCTACAGGGGCTTTCAATCAGCCCCAGCATTTT
>TRBV5-1|few|-|TRBJ1-3
CASSLGTASSGNTIYF
TGTGCCAGCAGCTTGGGGACGGCAAGCTCTGGAAACACCATATATTTT
>TRBV10-3|few|-|TRBJ1-6
CAIRKDSYEPLHF
TGTGCCATCAGGAAAGACAGCTACGAACCCCTCCACTTT
>TRBV24-1|few|TRBD2|TRBJ2-2
CATSDTWTSGISTGELFF
TGTGCCACCAGTGACACTTGGACTAGCGGGATATCCACCGGGGAGCTGTTTTTT
>TRBV2|few|-|TRBJ1-1
CASSAGRGSGPEAFF
TGTGCCAGCAGTGCCGGCAGGGGATCAGGTCCTGAAGCTTTCTTT
>TRBV7-2|many|-|TRBJ1-4
CASSLIAGIEKLFF
TGTGCCAGCAGCTTGATAGCAGGGATTGAAAAACTGTTTTTT
>TRBV20-1|few|TRBD1|TRBJ2-7
CSAHGQGPREQYF
TGCAGTGCACACGGACAGGGGCCCCGCGAGCAGTACTTC
>TRBV4-1|-|TRBD1|TRBJ2-7
CASSQARTGSSYEQYF
TGCGCCAGCAGCCAAGCCAGGACAGGGAGCTCCTACGAGCAGTACTTC
>TRBV30|many|TRBD1|TRBJ1-2
CAWIHTVRDRGNGYTF
TGTGCCTGGATCCATACCGTCAGGGACAGGGGCAATGGCTACACCTTC
>TRBV24-1|-|-|TRBJ2-2
CATSDWGTPNTGELFF
TGTGCCACCAGTGATTGGGGGACTCCAAACACCGGGGAGCTGTTTTTT
>TRBV7-9|few|-|TRBJ1-2
CASSSLSEVPPPGYGYTF
TGTGCCAGCAGCTCCCTTTCGGAGGTTCCCCCTCCAGGCTATGGCTACACCTTC